The T cell receptor (beta chain) under discussion was sequenced for a study of T cell repertoires in ileal Crohn's disease (dated 2019 in TCRdb). About the investigation overall: The median duration of disease was 7.9 years, and at the time of surgery about a third of patients were active smokers. Every patient underwent surgery because of a complication, which was stricturing disease in around 61% of cases and penetrating disease in about 39%. About half of the patients received postoperative therapy: 11 received thiopurines and roughly 19 received anti-TNF agents. M6 samples consisted of neoterminal ileum biopsies collected during postoperative colonoscopy. A prospective multicentre cohort supplied the 50 or so Crohn's disease patients whose TCR repertoires were analysed. Running in parallel with the study was a multicentre cohort set up to find predictors of early endoscopic recurrence following ileocolonic resection. Endoscopic postoperative recurrence was defined as a Rutgeerts score above i0. A total of roughly 170 mucosal samples from approximately 60 patients were sequenced, with samples obtained at several locations on the surgical specimen and at postoperative endoscopy.

Trimming costs V 4 bases and J 5 bases, and their ends lie 20 bases apart. The CDR3 measures 15 amino acids from cysteine to phenylalanine. The only DNA kept is the CDR3, 45 bases in frame from the first base. For CDR1 and CDR2, the germline V gene lists SQVTM and ANQGSEA. The intended sense of this specimen's time point label: neoterminal ileum biopsy at postoperative endoscopy, about 6 months after surgery. Adults with ileal or ileocolonic Crohn's disease for whom ileocolonic resection was indicated were considered eligible. Before DNA extraction, whole ileal mucosal biopsies were kept frozen at -80 degrees C. A TRizol-based method was used to extract genomic DNA from the frozen whole biopsies, and the DNA was quantified with a NanoDrop 2000 spectrophotometer. Roughly 0.55 micrograms of biopsy DNA per sample were submitted for commercial TCRB immunosequencing. A two-step, amplification bias-controlled multiplex PCR was used by Adaptive Biotechnology to amplify CDR3 regions from genomic DNA. Primers for every V and J gene segment were used in the first PCR, and barcodes and Illumina adapters were added in the second PCR. CDR3 libraries were sequenced on an Illumina instrument. In the source study's methods: The analysis used both the pipelines supplied by the vendor and custom analysis of the raw data in R/Bioconductor with R version 3.3.0. Clonality, which ranges from 0 to 1, was calculated as the inverse of the normalised Shannon entropy across all productive clones. High-frequency clones were defined as the share of the repertoire occupied by the top 100 clones, with only clones passing a 95% confidence test being retained. Repertoire diversity was measured with the Simpson index, and overlap between samples was measured with the Morisita-Horn index. TCRdb provides this immuneACCESS table in a form limited to in-frame rearrangements. Some clones are lacking; in checked studies, under half of them reflect an unresolved V gene, and why the rest are absent is not known. V and J calls and clone size are those listed in that table; D and trimming were worked out from the DNA. This sample has more than 60,000 clones in its table, and approximately 91% of those were observed once. Roughly 2% of the sample lies in the top ten.

Only a few counts were recorded for this clone. Its target antigen remains unknown. No much larger clonotype is one base removed from it; base qualities were not supplied. Overall results and qualifications from the work: A significantly higher proportion of clonal expansions was observed in active smokers at surgery than in non-smokers (approximately 26% vs 20%, p=0.02). Endoscopic recurrence was linked to a higher percentage of high-frequency clones at surgery, and recurrence occurred in every patient whose clonality exceeded 26.8% (18/57). Only a subgroup of patients, of unstated size, had their mucosal CD4 and CD8 T cells sorted and sequenced. More high-frequency clones were carried by sorted CD8 T cells than by CD4 T cells, suggesting that mucosal expansions were mainly CD8. The timing of postoperative endoscopy varied within the first year after surgery, and the median delay was around 6.9 months.

The chain links TRBV29-1 with TRBJ1-2, and the D gene may be TRBD1, 5 bases matching. The sequencing sample was made of ileal tissue. This clonotype was obtained from an adult with Crohn's disease. The nucleotide sequence is TGCAGCGTTGTGCTCGGGGCCGGGGGGGATTATGGCTACACCTTC. It encodes CSVVLGAGGDYGYTF.